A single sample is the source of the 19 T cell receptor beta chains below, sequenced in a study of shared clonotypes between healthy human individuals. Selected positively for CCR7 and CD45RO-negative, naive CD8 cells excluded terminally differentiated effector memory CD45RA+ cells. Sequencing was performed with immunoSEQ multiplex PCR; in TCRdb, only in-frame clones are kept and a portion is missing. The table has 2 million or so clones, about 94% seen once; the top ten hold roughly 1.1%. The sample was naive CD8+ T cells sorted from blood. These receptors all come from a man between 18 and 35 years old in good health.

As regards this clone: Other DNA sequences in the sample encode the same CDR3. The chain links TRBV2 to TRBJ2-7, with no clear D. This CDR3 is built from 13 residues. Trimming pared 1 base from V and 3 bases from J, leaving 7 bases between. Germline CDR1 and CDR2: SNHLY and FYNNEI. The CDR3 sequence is CASSEGPGYEQYF. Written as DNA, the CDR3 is TGTGCCAGCAGTGAAGGTCCTGGCTACGAGCAGTACTTC.

CDR3: CASSQVIDTLWDSPLHF. CDR3 in DNA: TGCGCCAGCAGCCAAGTTATAGACACACTCTGGGATTCACCCCTCCACTTT. V gene TRBV4-1 combines with J gene TRBJ1-6, with D unresolved. Trimming took 1 base from V and 8 from J, leaving 18 bases between them. Germline values: CDR1 MGHRA, CDR2 YSYEKL. The CDR3 spans 17 residues.

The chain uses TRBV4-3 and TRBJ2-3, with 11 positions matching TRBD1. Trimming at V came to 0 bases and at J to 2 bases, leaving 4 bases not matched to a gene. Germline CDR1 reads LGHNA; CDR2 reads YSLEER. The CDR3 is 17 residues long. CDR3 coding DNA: TGCGCCAGCAGCCAAGATGAAGGACAGGGGGCCACAGATACGCAGTATTTT. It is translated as CASSQDEGQGATDTQYF.

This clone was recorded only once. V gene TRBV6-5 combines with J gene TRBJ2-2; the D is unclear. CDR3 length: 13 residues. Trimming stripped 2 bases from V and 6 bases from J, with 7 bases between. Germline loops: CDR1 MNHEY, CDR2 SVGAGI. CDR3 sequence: CASSYHGAGELFF. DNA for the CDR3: TGTGCCAGCAGTTACCATGGGGCCGGGGAGCTGTTTTTT.

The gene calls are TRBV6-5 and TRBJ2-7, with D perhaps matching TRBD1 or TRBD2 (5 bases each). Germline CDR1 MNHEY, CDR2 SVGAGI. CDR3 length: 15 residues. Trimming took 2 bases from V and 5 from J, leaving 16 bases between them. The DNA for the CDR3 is TGTGCCAGCAGTTACGAAGTTGGGACCGCCCACGAGCAGTACTTC. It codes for CASSYEVGTAHEQYF.

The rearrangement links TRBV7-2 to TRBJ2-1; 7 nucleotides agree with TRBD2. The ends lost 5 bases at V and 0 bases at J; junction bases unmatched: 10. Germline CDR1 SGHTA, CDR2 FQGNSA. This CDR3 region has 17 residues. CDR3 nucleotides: TGTGCCAGCAGCACCCGAGGAGCGGGGAGCTCCTACAATGAGCAGTTCTTC. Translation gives CASSTRGAGSSYNEQFF.

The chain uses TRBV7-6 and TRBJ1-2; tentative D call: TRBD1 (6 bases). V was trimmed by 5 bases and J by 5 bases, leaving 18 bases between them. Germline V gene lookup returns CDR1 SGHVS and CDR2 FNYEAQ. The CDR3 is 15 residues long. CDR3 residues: CASSPGQFPLYGYTF. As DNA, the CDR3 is TGTGCCAGCAGCCCTGGACAGTTCCCGCTTTATGGCTACACCTTC.

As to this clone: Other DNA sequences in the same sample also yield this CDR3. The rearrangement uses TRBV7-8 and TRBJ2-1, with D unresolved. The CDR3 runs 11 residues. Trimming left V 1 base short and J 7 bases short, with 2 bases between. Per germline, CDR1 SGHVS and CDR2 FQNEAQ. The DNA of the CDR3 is TGTGCCAGCAGCTTAGATAATGAGCAGTTCTTC. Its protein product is CASSLDNEQFF.

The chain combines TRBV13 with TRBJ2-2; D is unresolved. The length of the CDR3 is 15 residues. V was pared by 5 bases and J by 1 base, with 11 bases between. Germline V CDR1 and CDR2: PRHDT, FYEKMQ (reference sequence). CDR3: CASSLPSVNTGELFF. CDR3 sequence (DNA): TGTGCCAGCAGCCTGCCTTCTGTGAACACCGGGGAGCTGTTTTTT.

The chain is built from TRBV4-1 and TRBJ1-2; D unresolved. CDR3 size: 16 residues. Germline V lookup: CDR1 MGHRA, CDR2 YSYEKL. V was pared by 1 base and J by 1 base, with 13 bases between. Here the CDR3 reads CASSQVSQALNYGYTF. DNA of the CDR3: TGCGCCAGCAGCCAAGTTTCCCAGGCACTTAACTATGGCTACACCTTC.

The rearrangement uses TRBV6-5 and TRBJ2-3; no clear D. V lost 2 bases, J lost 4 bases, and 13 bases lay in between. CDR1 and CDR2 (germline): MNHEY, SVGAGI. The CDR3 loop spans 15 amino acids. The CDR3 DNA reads TGTGCCAGCAGTTACGCGGAAGGGCCTCCAGATACGCAGTATTTT. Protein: CASSYAEGPPDTQYF.

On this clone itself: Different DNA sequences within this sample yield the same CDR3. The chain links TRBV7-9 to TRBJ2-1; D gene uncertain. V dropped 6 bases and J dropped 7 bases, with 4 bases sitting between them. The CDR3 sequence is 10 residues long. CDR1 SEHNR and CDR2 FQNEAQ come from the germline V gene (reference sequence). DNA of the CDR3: TGTGCCAGCAGTCAAAATGAGCAGTTCTTC. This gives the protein CASSQNEQFF.

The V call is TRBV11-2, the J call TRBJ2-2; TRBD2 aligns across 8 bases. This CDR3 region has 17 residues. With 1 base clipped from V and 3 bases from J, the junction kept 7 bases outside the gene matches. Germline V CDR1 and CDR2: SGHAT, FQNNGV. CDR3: CASSLVGGLGYTGELFF. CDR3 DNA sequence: TGTGCCAGCAGCTTAGTTGGGGGACTAGGTTACACCGGGGAGCTGTTTTTT.

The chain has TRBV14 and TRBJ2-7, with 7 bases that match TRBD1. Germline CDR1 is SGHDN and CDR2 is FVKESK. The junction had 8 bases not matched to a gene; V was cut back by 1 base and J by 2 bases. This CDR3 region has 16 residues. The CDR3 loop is CASSQGDDRVAYEQYF. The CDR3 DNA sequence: TGTGCCAGCAGCCAAGGTGATGACAGGGTGGCCTACGAGCAGTACTTC.

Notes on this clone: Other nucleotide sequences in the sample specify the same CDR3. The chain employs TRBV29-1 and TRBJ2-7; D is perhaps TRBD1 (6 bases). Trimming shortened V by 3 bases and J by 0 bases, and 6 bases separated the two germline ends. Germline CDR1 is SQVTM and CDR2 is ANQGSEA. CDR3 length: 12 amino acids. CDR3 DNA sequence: TGCAGCGTTGAGGACAGCTCCTACGAGCAGTACTTC. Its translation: CSVEDSSYEQYF.

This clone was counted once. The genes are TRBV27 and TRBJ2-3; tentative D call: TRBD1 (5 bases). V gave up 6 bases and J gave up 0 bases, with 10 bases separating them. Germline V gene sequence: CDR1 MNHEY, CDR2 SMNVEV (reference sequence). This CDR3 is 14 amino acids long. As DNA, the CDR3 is TGTGCCAGCAGCCGTCCAGGGAGCACAGATACGCAGTATTTT. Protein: CASSRPGSTDTQYF.

The CDR3 spells CASSLGLAGEGAEQFF. CDR3 in DNA: TGTGCCAGCAGCTTGGGACTAGCGGGAGAGGGAGCTGAGCAGTTCTTC. The J gene is TRBJ2-1, the V gene TRBV11-2; the match to TRBD2 covers 14 bases. The CDR3 contains 16 residues. J lost 9 bases, V lost 3 bases, and 7 bases had no gene match. Per germline, CDR1 SGHAT and CDR2 FQNNGV.

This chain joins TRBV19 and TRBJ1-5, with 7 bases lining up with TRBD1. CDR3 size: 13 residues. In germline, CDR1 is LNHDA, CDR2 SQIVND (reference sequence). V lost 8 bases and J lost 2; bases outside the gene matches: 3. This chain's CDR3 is CASCTGGNQPQHF. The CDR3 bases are TGTGCCAGTTGTACAGGGGGCAATCAGCCCCAGCATTTT. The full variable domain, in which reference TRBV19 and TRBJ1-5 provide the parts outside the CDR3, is DGGITQSPKYLFRKEGQNVTLSCEQNLNHDAMYWYRQDPGQGLRLIYYSQIVNDFQKGDIAEGYSVSREKKESFPLTVTSAQKNPTAFYLCASCTGGNQPQHFGDGTRLSIL.

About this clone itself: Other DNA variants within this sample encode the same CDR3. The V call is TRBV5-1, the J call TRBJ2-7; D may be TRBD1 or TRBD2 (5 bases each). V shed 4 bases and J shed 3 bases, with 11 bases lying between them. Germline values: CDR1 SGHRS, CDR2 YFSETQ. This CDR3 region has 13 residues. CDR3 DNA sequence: TGCGCCAGCAGCCTCGGGGCCGGCTACGAGCAGTACTTC. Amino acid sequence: CASSLGAGYEQYF.